Listed here is a single T cell receptor (beta chain). Its antigen is currently unknown. Adult Caucasians living in Nashville, Tennessee made up all of the donors. With 9 bases removed from V and 3 bases from J, the gap between germline ends came to 18 bases. The CDR3 has 15 amino acids. Per the germline V gene, CDR1 is WNHNN and CDR2 is SYGVQD (reference sequence). The data derive from a study of shared clonotypes between healthy human individuals. Deep level was the assay's run setting. The table came from immunoSEQ multiplex PCR; TCRdb's copy has only in-frame clones and leaves some out. The table lists more than 2 million clones, over 85% of them singletons. Notes on the study in general: Clonotype sharing levels among donors were expected to vary with sequencing depth.

The origin of this receptor is a man between 18 and 35 years old in good health. Sequenced material: naive CD4+ T cells sorted from blood. The subset here: CD45RA+ positively selected. J is TRBJ2-4 and V is TRBV10-1; tentative D call: TRBD1 (6 bases). CDR3 in DNA: TGCGCCAGAGACCGTTGGGGGCCACACAAAAACATTCAGTACTTC. Protein sequence: CARDRWGPHKNIQYF.